Listed below are T cell receptor beta chains from one sample, sequenced in a study of blood T cells in healthy people across ages. TCRdb reanalysed the 5' RACE reads using MiXCR and keeps one entry per CDR3 protein. The sample gives about 750,000 distinct CDR3 sequences, less than 70% of which show up once; approximately 40% is in the top ten. Material: blood. The receptors were gathered from an elderly man in good health. The CDR3 runs from the conserved cysteine through the conserved F or W. D genes are given only for firm matches. Size values are once, few and many counts, or a class for expanded clones, and some rows have none.

clone size | J gene | V gene | CDR3 length | D gene | CDR3 protein | CDR3 DNA
- | TRBJ2-7 | TRBV28 | 13 | - | CASRPPDRYEQYF | TGTGCCAGCAGACCTCCCGACAGGTACGAGCAGTACTTC
few | TRBJ2-1 | TRBV5-1 | 16 | - | CASSLQAGQASNEQFF | TGCGCCAGCAGCCTTCAAGCGGGACAGGCCAGCAATGAGCAGTTCTTC
once | TRBJ2-2 | TRBV7-9 | 15 | - | CASSFQLLVAGELFF | TGTGCCAGCAGCTTCCAACTACTAGTGGCCGGGGAGCTGTTTTTT
- | TRBJ1-2 | TRBV5-1 | 17 | TRBD1 | CASSFKGGPGSNYGYTF | TGCGCCAGCAGCTTTAAAGGGGGCCCTGGGTCCAACTATGGCTACACCTTC
- | TRBJ2-7 | TRBV7-9 | 16 | TRBD2 | CASSPRGGGSSHEQYF | TGTGCCAGCAGCCCGCGGGGGGGCGGGAGTAGCCACGAGCAGTACTTC
- | TRBJ2-5 | TRBV20-1 | 12 | TRBD1 | CSAGQTTGEQYF | TGCAGTGCGGGACAGACCACCGGTGAGCAGTACTTC
few | TRBJ2-7 | TRBV4-2 | 13 | TRBD1 | CASSQPSGGEQYF | TGTGCCAGCAGCCAACCATCAGGGGGCGAGCAGTACTTC
- | TRBJ1-2 | TRBV18 | 18 | TRBD1 | CASSPGQGSSARSYGYTF | TGTGCCAGCTCACCCGGACAGGGCAGCTCCGCAAGATCCTATGGCTACACCTTC
- | TRBJ1-2 | TRBV6-4 | 14 | - | CASSPGGINYGYTF | TGTGCCAGCAGTCCGGGCGGAATCAACTATGGCTACACCTTC
few | TRBJ1-2 | TRBV3-1 | 13 | - | CASSPTGASGYTF | TGTGCCAGCAGCCCGACGGGGGCCAGTGGCTACACCTTC
- | TRBJ2-4 | TRBV4-1 | 16 | - | CASSQEAAVAKNIQYF | TGCGCCAGCAGCCAAGAGGCAGCGGTGGCCAAAAACATTCAGTACTTC
few | TRBJ2-1 | TRBV2 | 16 | - | CASRPRGGSSYNEQFF | TGTGCCAGCAGACCACGTGGGGGGAGCTCCTACAATGAGCAGTTCTTC
- | TRBJ1-5 | TRBV20-1 | 14 | - | CSARRDFSNQPQHF | TGCAGTGCTAGACGGGACTTTAGCAATCAGCCCCAGCATTTT
- | TRBJ2-2 | TRBV20-1 | 18 | TRBD2 | CSARGLAGGLSGTGELFF | TGCAGTGCTAGAGGACTAGCGGGAGGGCTTTCGGGGACCGGGGAGCTGTTTTTT
- | TRBJ1-1 | TRBV20-1 | 11 | - | CSASQATEAFF | TGCAGTGCATCCCAGGCCACTGAAGCTTTCTTT
- | TRBJ2-1 | TRBV11-2 | 12 | - | CASNMPGDKRFF | TGTGCCAGCAACATGCCGGGGGACAAAAGGTTCTTC
few | TRBJ2-7 | TRBV3-1 | 13 | - | CASSHGAAYEQYF | TGTGCCAGCAGCCACGGGGCAGCCTACGAGCAGTACTTC
- | TRBJ2-7 | TRBV6-6 | 14 | TRBD1 | CASTQGATAYEQYF | TGTGCCAGCACCCAGGGGGCGACCGCCTACGAGCAGTACTTC
few | TRBJ2-6 | TRBV5-1 | 19 | - | CASGTGPSSSSSGANVLTF | TGCGCCAGCGGTACCGGGCCTTCCTCTTCTAGCTCTGGGGCCAACGTCCTGACTTTC
few | TRBJ2-1 | TRBV12-3/TRBV12-4 | 13 | TRBD2 | CASSLAPSGQGFF | TGTGCCAGCAGTTTAGCGCCTAGCGGGCAGGGGTTCTTC
- | TRBJ2-1 | TRBV7-3 | 15 | TRBD2 | CASSPNSGRVNEQFF | TGTGCCAGCAGCCCGAATAGCGGGAGGGTGAATGAGCAGTTCTTC
few | TRBJ2-3 | TRBV7-3 | 18 | TRBD2 | CASSLGLAVGASTDTQYF | TGTGCCAGCAGCCTGGGACTAGCGGTGGGAGCTAGCACAGATACGCAGTATTTT
- | TRBJ2-4 | TRBV28 | 14 | TRBD1 | CASSYRDRKSIQYF | TGTGCCAGCAGTTACCGGGACAGAAAAAGCATTCAGTACTTC
- | TRBJ2-1 | TRBV7-9 | 14 | - | CASISPSARNEQFF | TGTGCCAGCATCTCCCCGTCGGCGCGGAATGAGCAGTTCTTC
few | TRBJ2-1 | TRBV28 | 20 | TRBD2 | CASSLLAWGLAGETYNEQFF | TGTGCCAGCAGTTTATTGGCCTGGGGTCTAGCGGGAGAAACCTACAATGAGCAGTTCTTC
- | TRBJ2-1 | TRBV5-4 | 15 | - | CASSLGGRGGVEQFF | TGTGCCAGCAGCTTGGGCGGCAGGGGAGGGGTTGAGCAGTTCTTC
- | TRBJ2-3 | TRBV27 | 14 | TRBD1 | CASKDRQGGRYAYF | TGTGCCAGCAAGGACCGACAGGGGGGGAGATACGCGTATTTT
few | TRBJ2-1 | TRBV7-2 | 15 | TRBD2 | CASSFSGRGHNEQFF | TGTGCCAGCAGCTTTAGCGGGAGAGGCCACAATGAGCAGTTCTTC
- | TRBJ1-6 | TRBV10-3 | 16 | - | CAISESWQGPNSPLHF | TGTGCCATCAGTGAGTCGTGGCAAGGGCCGAATTCACCCCTCCACTTT
- | TRBJ2-3 | TRBV4-1 | 13 | - | CASSQEWSYTQYF | TGCGCCAGCAGCCAAGAGTGGTCATATACGCAGTATTTT
- | TRBJ2-6 | TRBV5-1 | 18 | TRBD2 | CASTSRLAGDSGANVLTF | TGCGCCAGCACCTCTAGACTAGCGGGCGACTCTGGGGCCAACGTCCTGACTTTC
- | TRBJ2-5 | TRBV7-2 | 18 | TRBD2 | CASSSPSSGLAGVRPQYF | TGTGCCAGCAGCTCCCCAAGCTCGGGACTAGCGGGAGTTCGCCCGCAGTACTTC
- | TRBJ2-1 | TRBV28 | 14 | TRBD2 | CASRGREGYNEQFF | TGTGCCAGCAGGGGGCGGGAGGGCTACAATGAGCAGTTCTTC
- | TRBJ1-4 | TRBV2 | 18 | - | CASSEEVVRTATNEKLFF | TGTGCCAGCAGTGAAGAGGTAGTACGAACCGCAACTAATGAAAAACTGTTTTTT
- | TRBJ2-7 | TRBV25-1 | 17 | - | CASTPPRWAIYSYEQYF | TGTGCCAGCACTCCGCCCCGGTGGGCGATTTACTCCTACGAGCAGTACTTC
- | TRBJ2-7 | TRBV20-1 | 18 | TRBD2 | CSARDPFGLAKDSYEQYF | TGCAGTGCTAGAGATCCCTTCGGACTAGCGAAAGACTCCTACGAGCAGTACTTC
- | TRBJ2-2 | TRBV20-1 | 17 | TRBD2 | CSARDARLAGDPGELFF | TGCAGTGCTAGAGATGCCCGACTAGCGGGGGACCCCGGGGAGCTGTTTTTT
- | TRBJ2-7 | TRBV4-2 | 15 | - | CASSQGTDSVYEQYF | TGTGCCAGCAGCCAAGGGACAGATTCAGTCTACGAGCAGTACTTC
many | TRBJ2-7 | TRBV29-1 | 12 | - | CSCTSRSYEQYF | TGCAGTTGCACCTCACGGAGCTACGAGCAGTACTTC
- | TRBJ2-4 | TRBV20-1 | 16 | TRBD2 | CSARDRASGSGREQYF | TGCAGTGCTAGAGATCGGGCTAGCGGGAGCGGGCGGGAGCAGTACTTC
many | TRBJ2-1 | TRBV7-9 | 16 | TRBD2 | CASSHPASGRNLEQFF | TGTGCCAGCAGCCACCCCGCCAGCGGGAGAAATCTGGAGCAGTTCTTC
- | TRBJ2-7 | TRBV7-7 | 15 | TRBD1 | CASSRSGTGGGEQYF | TGTGCTAGCAGCCGATCCGGGACAGGAGGGGGCGAGCAGTACTTC
few | TRBJ2-7 | TRBV2 | 13 | TRBD2 | CASSSGSFPEQYF | TGTGCCAGCAGTAGCGGGAGTTTTCCCGAGCAGTACTTC
- | TRBJ1-1 | TRBV20-1 | 14 | TRBD1 | CSASTGGRGTEAFF | TGCAGTGCGTCGACAGGGGGCAGAGGCACTGAAGCTTTCTTT
few | TRBJ1-2 | TRBV4-2 | 16 | TRBD1 | CASSQGDGTGDGGYTF | TGTGCCAGCAGCCAAGGGGACGGGACAGGGGATGGTGGCTACACCTTC
- | TRBJ1-6 | TRBV7-2 | 18 | TRBD1 | CASSLVWTGTSYNSPLHF | TGTGCCAGCAGCTTAGTTTGGACAGGGACGTCCTATAATTCACCCCTCCACTTT